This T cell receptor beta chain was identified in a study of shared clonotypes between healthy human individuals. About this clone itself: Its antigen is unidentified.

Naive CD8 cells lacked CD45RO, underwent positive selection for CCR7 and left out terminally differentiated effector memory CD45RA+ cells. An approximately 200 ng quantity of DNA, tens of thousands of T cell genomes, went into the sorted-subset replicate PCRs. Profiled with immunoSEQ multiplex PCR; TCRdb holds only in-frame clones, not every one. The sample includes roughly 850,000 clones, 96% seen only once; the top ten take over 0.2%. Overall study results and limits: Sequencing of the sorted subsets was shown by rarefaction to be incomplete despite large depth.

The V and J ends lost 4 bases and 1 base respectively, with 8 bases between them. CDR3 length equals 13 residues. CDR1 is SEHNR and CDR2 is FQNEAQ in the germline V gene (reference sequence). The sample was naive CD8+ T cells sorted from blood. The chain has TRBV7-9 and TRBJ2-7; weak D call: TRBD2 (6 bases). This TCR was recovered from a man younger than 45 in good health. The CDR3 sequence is CASSWGLSYEQYF. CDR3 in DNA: TGTGCCAGCAGCTGGGGACTTTCCTACGAGCAGTACTTC.